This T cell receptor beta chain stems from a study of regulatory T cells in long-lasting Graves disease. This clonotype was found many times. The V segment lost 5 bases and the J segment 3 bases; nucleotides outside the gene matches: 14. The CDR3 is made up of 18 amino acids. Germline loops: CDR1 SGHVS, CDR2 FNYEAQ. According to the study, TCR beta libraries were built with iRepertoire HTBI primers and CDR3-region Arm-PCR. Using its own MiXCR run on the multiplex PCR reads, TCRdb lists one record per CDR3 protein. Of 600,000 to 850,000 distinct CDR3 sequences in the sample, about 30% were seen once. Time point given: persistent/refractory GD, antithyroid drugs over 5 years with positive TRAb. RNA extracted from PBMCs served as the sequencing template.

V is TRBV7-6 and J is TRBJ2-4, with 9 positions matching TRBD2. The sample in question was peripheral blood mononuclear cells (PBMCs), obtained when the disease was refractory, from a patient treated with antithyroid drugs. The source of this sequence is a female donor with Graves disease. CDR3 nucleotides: TGTGCCAGCAGCCCCCATCCCCATAGCGGGAGTGGCAAAAACATTCAGTACTTC. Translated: CASSPHPHSGSGKNIQYF. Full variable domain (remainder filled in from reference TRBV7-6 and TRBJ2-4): GAGVSQSPRYKVTKRGQDVALRCDPISGHVSLYWYRQALGQGPEFLTYFNYEAQQDKSGLPNDRFSAERPEGSISTLTIQRTEQRDSAMYRCASSPHPHSGSGKNIQYFGAGTRLSVL.